This T cell receptor (beta chain) was identified in a study of T cell responses to AZD1222 COVID-19 vaccine. Here immunoSEQ multiplex PCR was the method, and the copy in TCRdb shows in-frame clones only, minus some. In the table there are around 99,000 clones, around nine tenths of which are singletons. Overall study results and limits: Two AZD1222 doses significantly raised spike-specific TCR breadth and depth over controls. Baseline serology detected seropositivity in only six AZD1222 recipients. Among the donors, most were white British and more were female, and clonal diversity was possibly underestimated. Repertoire sampling happened only post peak T cell response.

With respect to this clone: What it binds is not known.

CDR1 and CDR2 (germline): SGHRS, YFSETQ. This CDR3 comprises 15 residues. With 0 bases removed from V and 7 bases from J, the gap between germline ends came to 16 bases. V gene TRBV5-1 combines with J gene TRBJ1-2, with a weak D call TRBD1 (5 bases). The TCR sequence derives from an adult in good health. The sample here was peripheral blood, taken on day 0 of AZD1222 vaccination. The CDR3 protein is CASSLGQGTVFGYTF. The DNA of the CDR3 is TGCGCCAGCAGCTTGGGTCAGGGTACCGTCTTTGGCTACACCTTC.